This is a list of T cell receptor beta chains from one sample in a study of OX40 agonist ivuxolimab in advanced cancers. Measured with immunoSEQ multiplex PCR; TCRdb has only the in-frame clones, and not every one. Here the sample spans tens of thousands of clones, 80% to 90% being singletons. The material sequenced was CD4+ or CD8+ T cells sorted from blood, taken in a trial of the OX40 agonist ivuxolimab. The receptors derive from an adult with an advanced solid tumor such as melanoma, head and neck, liver or kidney cancer. The CDR3 runs from the conserved cysteine through the conserved F or W. Fields, in order: clone size, V gene, D gene, J gene, CDR3 protein, CDR3 DNA. D genes are given only for firm matches. Not all rows give a size; the values are once, few, many and, for expanded clones, a class.

>-|TRBV7-9|TRBD1|TRBJ1-2
CASSPIGGQGDYGYTF
TGTGCCAGCAGCCCTATTGGGGGACAGGGGGACTATGGCTACACCTTC
>-|TRBV6-5|-|TRBJ1-6
CASRPRVGYNSPLHF
TGTGCCAGCAGACCCAGGGTGGGCTATAATTCACCCCTCCACTTT
>-|TRBV11-2|TRBD2|TRBJ2-7
CASSLTSGRDREQYF
TGTGCCAGCAGCTTAACAAGCGGGAGGGACCGCGAGCAGTACTTC
>once|TRBV19|-|TRBJ1-5
CASSILGARQPQHF
TGTGCCAGTAGTATCTTGGGGGCTCGGCAGCCCCAGCATTTT
>-|TRBV28|TRBD1|TRBJ1-2
CASSPMGQGLVYGYTF
TGTGCCAGCAGCCCCATGGGACAGGGACTTGTCTATGGCTACACCTTC
>-|TRBV6-5|-|TRBJ2-7
CASSQITGSYEQYF
TGTGCCAGCAGTCAAATAACTGGCAGCTACGAGCAGTACTTC
>-|TRBV11-3|-|TRBJ2-3
CASSTGYTDTQYF
TGTGCCAGCAGTACAGGATACACAGATACGCAGTATTTT
>-|TRBV27|-|TRBJ2-1
CASSFRTYNEQFF
TGTGCCAGCAGTTTCCGAACCTACAATGAGCAGTTCTTC
>-|TRBV4-3|-|TRBJ1-2
CASSQDRNYGYTF
TGCGCCAGCAGCCAGGACAGAAACTATGGCTACACCTTC
>-|TRBV6-1|TRBD1|TRBJ2-7
CASRLQGMEYF
TGTGCCAGCAGGTTACAGGGGATGGAGTACTTC
>-|TRBV11-3|-|TRBJ2-3
CASSSRTDTQYF
TGTGCCAGCAGCTCCCGCACAGATACGCAGTATTTT
>once|TRBV30|-|TRBJ2-1
CAWSVLGYEQFF
TGTGCCTGGAGTGTACTTGGGTATGAGCAGTTCTTC
>-|TRBV9|-|TRBJ1-1
CASSGREVNTEAFF
TGTGCCAGCAGCGGCAGGGAGGTGAACACTGAAGCTTTCTTT
>-|TRBV5-4|TRBD2|TRBJ2-1
CASSRAGTSSNNEQFF
TGTGCCAGCAGCCGGGCCGGGACTAGCTCTAACAATGAGCAGTTCTTC
>-|TRBV5-6|-|TRBJ2-1
CASSFTGVNEQFF
TGTGCCAGCAGCTTCACCGGGGTCAATGAGCAGTTCTTC
>-|TRBV7-2|TRBD2|TRBJ2-7
CASSPWTSNYEQYF
TGTGCCAGCAGCCCGTGGACTAGCAACTACGAGCAGTACTTC
>-|TRBV7-2|-|TRBJ2-1
CASSLSQLEQFF
TGTGCCAGCAGCCTATCGCAACTAGAGCAGTTCTTC
>-|TRBV4-3|-|TRBJ1-1
CASSQDNPGMNTEAFF
TGCGCCAGCAGCCAAGATAATCCAGGGATGAACACTGAAGCCTTCTTT
>-|TRBV27|-|TRBJ2-2
CASSSGGAGTGELFF
TGTGCCAGCAGTTCGGGTGGGGCGGGCACCGGGGAGCTGTTTTTT
>once|TRBV7-8|-|TRBJ2-5
CASSLALDGAKTQYF
TGTGCCAGCAGCTTAGCGCTCGATGGGGCGAAGACCCAGTACTTC
>once|TRBV19|TRBD2|TRBJ2-7
CASSSSTGGRGEQYF
TGTGCCAGTAGTAGTTCGACCGGCGGGAGGGGGGAGCAGTACTTC
>-|TRBV7-2|-|TRBJ2-2
CASSFGPSTGELFF
TGTGCCAGCAGCTTCGGCCCTTCCACCGGGGAGCTGTTTTTT
>-|TRBV30|TRBD1|TRBJ1-1
CAFGTGTTMNTEAFF
TGTGCCTTCGGGACAGGGACCACCATGAACACTGAAGCTTTCTTT
>once|TRBV7-3|-|TRBJ1-6
CASSLGTFYNSPLHF
TGTGCCAGCAGCCTAGGAACGTTCTATAATTCACCCCTCCACTTT
>-|TRBV9|TRBD2|TRBJ2-5
CASSPRELAGETQYF
TGTGCCAGCAGCCCCCGGGAACTAGCGGGAGAGACCCAGTACTTC
>once|TRBV19|-|TRBJ2-1
CASSSGAPYNEQFF
TGTGCCAGTAGTAGCGGGGCACCCTACAATGAGCAGTTCTTC
>-|TRBV4-2|-|TRBJ2-3
CASSHGGGSLTDTQYF
TGTGCCAGCAGCCATGGAGGGGGGAGCCTCACAGATACGCAGTATTTT
>-|TRBV27|-|TRBJ1-5
CASSLGNQPQHF
TGTGCCAGCAGTTTGGGAAACCAGCCCCAGCATTTT
>-|TRBV7-2|-|TRBJ2-4
CASSLATGAKNIQYF
TGTGCCAGCAGCTTAGCCACAGGGGCCAAAAACATTCAGTACTTC
>-|TRBV18|TRBD1|TRBJ1-6
CASSRDRVNSPLHF
TGTGCCAGCTCACGGGACAGAGTTAATTCACCCCTCCACTTT
>-|TRBV7-9|TRBD2|TRBJ2-7
CASSSSHRASGIYEQYF
TGTGCCAGCAGCTCGAGTCACAGGGCTAGCGGGATATACGAGCAGTACTTC
>-|TRBV19|-|TRBJ2-4
CASSPEGGRLTKNIQYF
TGTGCCAGTAGTCCAGAGGGGGGGCGTTTGACCAAAAACATTCAGTACTTC
>-|TRBV6-6|-|TRBJ2-4
CASSGHGARRENIQYF
TGTGCCAGCAGTGGACATGGGGCGAGGAGGGAAAACATTCAGTACTTC
>-|TRBV7-2|-|TRBJ2-3
CASSPYTDTQYF
TGTGCCAGCAGCCCCTACACAGATACGCAGTATTTT
>-|TRBV11-2|-|TRBJ2-6
CASSLGTGSGANVLTF
TGTGCCAGCAGCTTAGGGACGGGGTCTGGGGCCAACGTCCTGACTTTC
>once|TRBV6-5|-|TRBJ1-4
CASSGRAEKLFF
TGTGCCAGCAGTGGGAGGGCTGAAAAACTGTTTTTT
>-|TRBV9|TRBD2|TRBJ2-3
CASSSSPLTSGRAGGPGTQYF
TGTGCCAGCAGCTCCTCTCCTCTGACTAGCGGGAGGGCCGGGGGTCCGGGTACGCAGTATTTT
>-|TRBV7-2|-|TRBJ1-5
CASSPFADQPQHF
TGTGCCAGCAGCCCCTTCGCCGATCAGCCCCAGCATTTT
>-|TRBV4-3|-|TRBJ2-7
CASSQDIGTTYEQYF
TGCGCCAGCAGCCAAGATATTGGCACCACCTACGAGCAGTACTTC
>-|TRBV19|-|TRBJ1-1
CASSKDGINTEAFF
TGTGCCAGTAGTAAGGACGGTATTAACACTGAAGCTTTCTTT